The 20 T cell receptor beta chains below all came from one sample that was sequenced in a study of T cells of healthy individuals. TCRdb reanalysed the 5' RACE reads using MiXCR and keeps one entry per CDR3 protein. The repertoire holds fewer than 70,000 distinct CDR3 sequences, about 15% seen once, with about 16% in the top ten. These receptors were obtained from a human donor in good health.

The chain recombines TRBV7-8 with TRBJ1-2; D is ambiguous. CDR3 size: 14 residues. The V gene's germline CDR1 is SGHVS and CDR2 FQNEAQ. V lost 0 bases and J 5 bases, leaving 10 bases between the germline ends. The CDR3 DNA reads TGTGCCAGCAGCTTAGCGCGGCAGGTTTATGGCTACACCTTC. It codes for CASSLARQVYGYTF.

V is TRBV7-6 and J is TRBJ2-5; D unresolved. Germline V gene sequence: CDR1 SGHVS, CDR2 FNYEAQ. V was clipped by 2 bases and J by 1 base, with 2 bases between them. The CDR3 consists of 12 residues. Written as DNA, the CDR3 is TGTGCCAGCAGCTTACCCCAAGAGACCCAGTACTTC. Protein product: CASSLPQETQYF.

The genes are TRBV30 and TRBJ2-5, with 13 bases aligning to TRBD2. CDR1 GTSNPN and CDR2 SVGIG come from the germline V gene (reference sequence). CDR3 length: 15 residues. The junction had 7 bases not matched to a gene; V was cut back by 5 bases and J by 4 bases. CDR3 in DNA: TGTGCCTGGGGAACTAGCGGGGGGGCCGGAGAGACCCAGTACTTC. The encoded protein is CAWGTSGGAGETQYF.

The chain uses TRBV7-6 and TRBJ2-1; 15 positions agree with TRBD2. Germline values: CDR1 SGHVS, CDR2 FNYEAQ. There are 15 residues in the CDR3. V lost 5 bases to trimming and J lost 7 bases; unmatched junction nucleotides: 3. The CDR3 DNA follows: TGTGCCAGCAGCGCAGGGACTAGCGGGGGGAATGAGCAGTTCTTC. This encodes CASSAGTSGGNEQFF.

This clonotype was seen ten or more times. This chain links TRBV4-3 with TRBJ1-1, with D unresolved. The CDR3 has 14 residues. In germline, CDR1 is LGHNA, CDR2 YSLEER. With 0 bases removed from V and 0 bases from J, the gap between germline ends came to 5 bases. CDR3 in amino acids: CASSQDVMNTEAFF. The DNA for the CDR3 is TGCGCCAGCAGCCAAGATGTAATGAACACTGAAGCTTTCTTT.

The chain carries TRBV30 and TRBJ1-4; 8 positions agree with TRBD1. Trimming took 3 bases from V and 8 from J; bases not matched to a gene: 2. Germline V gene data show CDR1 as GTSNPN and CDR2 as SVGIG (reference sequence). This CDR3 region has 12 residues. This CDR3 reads CAWRDRVEKLFF. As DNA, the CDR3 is TGTGCCTGGAGGGACAGGGTCGAAAAACTGTTTTTT.

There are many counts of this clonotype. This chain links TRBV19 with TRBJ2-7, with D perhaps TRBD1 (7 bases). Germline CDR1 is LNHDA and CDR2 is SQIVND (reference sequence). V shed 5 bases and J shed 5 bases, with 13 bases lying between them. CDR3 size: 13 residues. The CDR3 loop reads CASSAGQFDEQYF. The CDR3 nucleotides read TGTGCCAGTAGTGCGGGACAGTTCGACGAGCAGTACTTC. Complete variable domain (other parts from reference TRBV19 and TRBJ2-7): DGGITQSPKYLFRKEGQNVTLSCEQNLNHDAMYWYRQDPGQGLRLIYYSQIVNDFQKGDIAEGYSVSREKKESFPLTVTSAQKNPTAFYLCASSAGQFDEQYFGPGTRLTVT.

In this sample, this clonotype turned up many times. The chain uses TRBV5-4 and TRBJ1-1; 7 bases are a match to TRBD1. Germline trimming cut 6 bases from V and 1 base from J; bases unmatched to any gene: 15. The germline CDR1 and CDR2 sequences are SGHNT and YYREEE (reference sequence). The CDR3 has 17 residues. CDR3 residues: CASTPARQGRENTEAFF. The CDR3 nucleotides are TGTGCCAGCACCCCTGCGCGACAGGGAAGAGAGAACACTGAAGCTTTCTTT.

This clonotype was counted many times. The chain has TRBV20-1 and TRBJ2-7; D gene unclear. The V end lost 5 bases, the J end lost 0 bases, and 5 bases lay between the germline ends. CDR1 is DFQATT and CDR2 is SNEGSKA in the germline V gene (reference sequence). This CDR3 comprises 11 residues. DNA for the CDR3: TGCAGTGCTCCGGACTCCTACGAGCAGTACTTC. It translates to CSAPDSYEQYF.

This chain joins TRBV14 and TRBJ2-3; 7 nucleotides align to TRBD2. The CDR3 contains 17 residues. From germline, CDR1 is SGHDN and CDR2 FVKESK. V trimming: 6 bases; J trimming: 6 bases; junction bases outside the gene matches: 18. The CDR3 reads CASSPPRRRGSWDTQYF. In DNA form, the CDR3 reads TGTGCCAGCAGTCCGCCGAGGAGGCGGGGGTCGTGGGATACGCAGTATTTT. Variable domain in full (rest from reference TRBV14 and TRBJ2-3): EAGVTQFPSHSVIEKGQTVTLRCDPISGHDNLYWYRRVMGKEIKFLLHFVKESKQDESGMPNNRFLAERTGGTYSTLKVQPAELEDSGVYFCASSPPRRRGSWDTQYFGPGTRLTVL.

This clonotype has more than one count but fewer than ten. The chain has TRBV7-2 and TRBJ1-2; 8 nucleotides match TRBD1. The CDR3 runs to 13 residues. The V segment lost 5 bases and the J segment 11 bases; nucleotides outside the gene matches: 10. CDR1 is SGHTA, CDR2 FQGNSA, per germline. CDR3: CASSVGQGFVYTF. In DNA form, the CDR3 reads TGTGCCAGCAGCGTAGGACAGGGTTTTGTATACACCTTC.

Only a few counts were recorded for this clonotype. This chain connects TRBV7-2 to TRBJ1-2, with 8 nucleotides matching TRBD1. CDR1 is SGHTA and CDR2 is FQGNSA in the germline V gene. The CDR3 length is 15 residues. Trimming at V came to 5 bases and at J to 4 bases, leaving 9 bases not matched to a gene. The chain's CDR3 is CASSPRTGRSYGYTF. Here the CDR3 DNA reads TGTGCCAGCAGCCCTAGGACAGGGCGTAGCTATGGCTACACCTTC.

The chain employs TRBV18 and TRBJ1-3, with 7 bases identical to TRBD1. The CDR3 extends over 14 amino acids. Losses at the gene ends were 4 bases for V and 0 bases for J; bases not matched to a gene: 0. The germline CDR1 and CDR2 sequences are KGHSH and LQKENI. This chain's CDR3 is CASSRDSSGNTIYF. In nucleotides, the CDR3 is TGTGCCAGCTCACGGGACAGCTCTGGAAACACCATATATTTT.

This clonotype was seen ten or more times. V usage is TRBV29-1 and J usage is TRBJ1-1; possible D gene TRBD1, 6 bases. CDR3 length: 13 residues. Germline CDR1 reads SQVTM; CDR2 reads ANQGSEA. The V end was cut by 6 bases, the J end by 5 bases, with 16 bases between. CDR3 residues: CSVVGGAGTEAFF. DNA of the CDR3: TGCAGCGTAGTGGGGGGCGCGGGAACTGAAGCTTTCTTT.

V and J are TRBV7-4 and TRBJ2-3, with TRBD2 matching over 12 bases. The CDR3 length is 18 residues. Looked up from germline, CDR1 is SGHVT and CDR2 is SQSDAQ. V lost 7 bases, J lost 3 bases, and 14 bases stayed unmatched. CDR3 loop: CASTLYLLAGGVTDTQYF. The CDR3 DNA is TGTGCCAGCACCCTATACCTCCTAGCGGGAGGGGTGACAGATACGCAGTATTTT.

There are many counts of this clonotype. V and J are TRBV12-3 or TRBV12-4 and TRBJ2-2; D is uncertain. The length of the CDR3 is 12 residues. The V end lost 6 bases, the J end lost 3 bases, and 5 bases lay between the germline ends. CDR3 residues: CASSPYTGELFF. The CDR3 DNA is TGTGCCAGCAGCCCATACACCGGGGAGCTGTTTTTT.

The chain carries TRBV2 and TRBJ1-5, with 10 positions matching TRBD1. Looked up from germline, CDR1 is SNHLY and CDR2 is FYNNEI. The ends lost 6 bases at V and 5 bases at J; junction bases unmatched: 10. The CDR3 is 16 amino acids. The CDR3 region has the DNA TGTGCCAGCAGGAATGGGGGGACAGGGGCCCATCAGCCCCAGCATTTT. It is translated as CASRNGGTGAHQPQHF.

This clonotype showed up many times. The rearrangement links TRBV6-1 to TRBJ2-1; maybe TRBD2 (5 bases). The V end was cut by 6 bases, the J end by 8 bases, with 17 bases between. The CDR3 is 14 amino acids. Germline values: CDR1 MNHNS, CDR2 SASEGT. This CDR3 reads CASRAWRVSDEQFF. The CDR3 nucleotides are TGTGCCAGCAGAGCCTGGCGGGTTTCGGATGAGCAGTTCTTC.

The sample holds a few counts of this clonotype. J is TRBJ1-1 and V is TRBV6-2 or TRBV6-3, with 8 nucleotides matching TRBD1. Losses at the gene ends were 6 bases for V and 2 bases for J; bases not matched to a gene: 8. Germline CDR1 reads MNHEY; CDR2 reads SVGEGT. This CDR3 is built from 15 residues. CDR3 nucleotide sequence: TGTGCCAGCAGAAACAGGGGGAAGGCCAACACTGAAGCTTTCTTT. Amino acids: CASRNRGKANTEAFF.

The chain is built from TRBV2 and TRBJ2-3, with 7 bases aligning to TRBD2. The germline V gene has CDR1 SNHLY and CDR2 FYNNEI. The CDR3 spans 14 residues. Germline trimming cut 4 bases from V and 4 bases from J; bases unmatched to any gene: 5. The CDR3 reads CASSVGGSSDTQYF. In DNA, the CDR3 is TGTGCCAGCAGTGTCGGCGGGAGCTCAGATACGCAGTATTTT.